This record looks at one TCR beta chain sequence and its context. Its antigen remains unidentified. Base qualities are not provided; no much larger clone lies one nucleotide away. For sequencing of the TCRbeta CDR3 region, genomic DNA was extracted from the sorted cells. The immunoSEQ Assay was used for sequencing of TCRbeta CDR3 regions. The clones in this table, taken by TCRdb from immuneACCESS, are in-frame only. Not every clone is retained; where verified, under half of the shortfall comes from an unresolved V gene, and the cause of the rest is unknown. In this sample the table shows tens of thousands of clones, 88% of which occur a single time. The top ten constitute around 13% of the sample. Patients with autoimmune disease history or receiving systemic immunosuppression were excluded from the trial. Peripheral blood for TCR sequencing was drawn from every dose cohort at baseline, at cycle 4 day 1 and at cycle 7 day 1. The samples were taken from a phase I, first-in-human, multicenter, open-label dose-escalation trial of ivuxolimab. Adults with locally advanced or metastatic melanoma, renal cell, hepatocellular, or head and neck squamous cell carcinoma were enrolled in the trial. Before TCR sequencing, CD4+ T cells and CD8+ T cells from peripheral blood were sorted into separate populations.

The source of the sample is a study of OX40 agonist ivuxolimab in advanced cancers. Looking at the study overall: The costimulatory receptor OX40 (CD134) was targeted by ivuxolimab, a fully human IgG2 agonistic monoclonal antibody. Intravenous ivuxolimab was administered to patients every 2 weeks at six dose levels: 0.01, 0.1, 0.3, 1.5, 3 and 10 mg/kg. The purpose of peripheral TCRbeta sequencing was to test whether ivuxolimab changed TCR sequence diversity and led to clonal T-cell expansion. Patients were allowed to have had prior anti-PD-1, anti-PD-L1 or anti-CTLA-4 therapy, and more than 35% of the dose-escalation patients had been treated with checkpoint inhibitors. Of the approximately 54 patients in dose escalation, around 20 had hepatocellular carcinoma, some 15 had melanoma, 9 had renal cell carcinoma and 9 had head and neck cancer. The paper covers the monotherapy dose-escalation part of the phase I ivuxolimab trial, which included N of about 51 patients. Partial responses occurred in three dose-escalation patients, of whom one had hepatocellular carcinoma and two had cutaneous melanoma. In the dose-escalation cohort, over 65% of patients were male, and the mean age was approximately 64 years, with a range of about 23 to 90.

The research as a whole found: The antigen specificity of the clonally expanded peripheral T cells was not determined. Low levels of normalized T-cell clonal expansion were also seen in some patients who did not respond. Clonal expansion of both CD4+ and CD8+ blood T cells was observed from baseline to week 6 at doses 0.1 to 3.0 mg/kg. In partial responders in the 0.1-3.0 mg/kg groups, normalized peripheral clonal expansion was found to be among the lowest, especially among CD8+ T cells. On average, CD8+ T cells showed more expanded clones than CD4+ T cells after ivuxolimab.

From a lookup of the germline V gene (reference sequence), CDR1 and CDR2 are LNHNV and YYDKDF. The CDR3 spans 14 residues, from the cysteine through the phenylalanine. The sequence is cut down to CDR3 DNA, 42 bases in frame from base 1. V lost 0 bases and J lost 1 base; the stretch between them is 4 bases long. The specimen comprised CD4+ or CD8+ T cells sorted from blood, sampled in a trial of the OX40 agonist ivuxolimab. The sequence joins TRBV15 to TRBJ1-5; the D gene cannot be named for sure. This receptor was taken from an adult with an advanced solid tumor such as melanoma, head and neck, liver or kidney cancer. CDR3 region: CATSREGSNQPQHF. In nucleotide form, the sequence is TGTGCCACCAGCAGAGAGGGAAGCAATCAGCCCCAGCATTTT.